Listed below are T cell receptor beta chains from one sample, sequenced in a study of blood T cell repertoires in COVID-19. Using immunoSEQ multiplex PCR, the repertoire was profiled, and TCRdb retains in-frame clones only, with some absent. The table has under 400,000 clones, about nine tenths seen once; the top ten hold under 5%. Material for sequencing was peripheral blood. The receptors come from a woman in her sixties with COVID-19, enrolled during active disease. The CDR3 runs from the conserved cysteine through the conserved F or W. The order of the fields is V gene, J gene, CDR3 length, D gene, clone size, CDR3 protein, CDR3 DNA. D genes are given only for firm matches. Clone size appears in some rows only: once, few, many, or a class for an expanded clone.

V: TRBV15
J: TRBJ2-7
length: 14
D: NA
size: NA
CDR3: CATSRGGVTYEQYF
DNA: TGTGCCACCAGCAGAGGCGGGGTTACCTACGAGCAGTACTTC

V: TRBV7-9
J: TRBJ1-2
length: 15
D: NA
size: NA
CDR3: CASSPMGTTLYGYTF
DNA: TGTGCCAGCAGCCCGATGGGGACTACCCTCTATGGCTACACCTTC

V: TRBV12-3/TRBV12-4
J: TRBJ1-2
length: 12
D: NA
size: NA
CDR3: CASSLAGEKRTF
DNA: TGTGCCAGCAGTTTAGCGGGAGAGAAACGGACCTTC

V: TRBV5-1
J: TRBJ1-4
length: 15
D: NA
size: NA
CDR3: CASSLQPGGFEQLFF
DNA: TGCGCCAGCAGCCTCCAGCCGGGGGGGTTTGAGCAACTGTTTTTT

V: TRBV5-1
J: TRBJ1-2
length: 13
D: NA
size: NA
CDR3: CASSIGDRSGYTF
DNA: TGCGCCAGCAGCATCGGCGACAGGAGTGGCTACACCTTC

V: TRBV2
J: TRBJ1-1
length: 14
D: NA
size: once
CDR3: CASRAIDRNTEAFF
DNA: TGTGCCAGCAGAGCTATAGACAGGAACACTGAAGCTTTCTTT

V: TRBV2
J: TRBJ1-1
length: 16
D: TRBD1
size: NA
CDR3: CASSEALQGEVRGAFF
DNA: TGTGCCAGCAGTGAAGCGCTTCAGGGGGAAGTGCGCGGAGCTTTCTTT

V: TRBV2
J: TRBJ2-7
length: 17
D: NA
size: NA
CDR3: CASSEGGSAVRGYEQYF
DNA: TGTGCCAGCAGTGAAGGAGGGTCCGCGGTCAGGGGCTACGAGCAGTACTTC

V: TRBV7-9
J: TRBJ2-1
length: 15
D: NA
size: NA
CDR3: CASSLLADSYNEQFF
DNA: TGTGCCAGCAGCCTGTTGGCAGATTCCTACAATGAGCAGTTCTTC

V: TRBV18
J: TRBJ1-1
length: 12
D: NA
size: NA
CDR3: CASSLSDTEAFF
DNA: TGTGCCAGCTCCCTCAGCGACACTGAAGCTTTCTTT

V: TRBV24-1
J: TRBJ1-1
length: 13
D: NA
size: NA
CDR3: CATSDAGNTEAFF
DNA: TGTGCCACCAGTGATGCCGGGAACACTGAAGCTTTCTTT

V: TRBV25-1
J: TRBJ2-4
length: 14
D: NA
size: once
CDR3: CASSGTLVKNIQYF
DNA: TGTGCCAGCAGTGGGACTCTAGTCAAAAACATTCAGTACTTC

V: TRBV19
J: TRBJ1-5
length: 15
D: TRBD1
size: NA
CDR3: CASSIEGQLNQPQHF
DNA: TGTGCCAGTAGTATAGAGGGACAGCTAAATCAGCCCCAGCATTTT

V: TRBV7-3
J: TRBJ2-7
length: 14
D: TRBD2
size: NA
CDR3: CASSPSGGAYEQYF
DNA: TGTGCCAGCAGTCCTAGCGGGGGGGCGTACGAGCAGTACTTC

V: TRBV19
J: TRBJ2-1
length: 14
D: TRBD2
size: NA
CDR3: CASSMGWGGNEQFF
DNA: TGTGCCAGTAGTATGGGTTGGGGGGGTAATGAGCAGTTCTTC

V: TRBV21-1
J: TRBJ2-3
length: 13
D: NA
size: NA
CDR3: CASSCKGADTQYF
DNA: TGTGCCAGCAGCTGTAAAGGGGCAGATACGCAGTATTTT

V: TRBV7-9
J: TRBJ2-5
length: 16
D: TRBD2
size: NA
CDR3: CASSSRYSGGAETQYF
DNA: TGTGCCAGCAGCTCCCGTTATAGCGGGGGGGCAGAGACCCAGTACTTC

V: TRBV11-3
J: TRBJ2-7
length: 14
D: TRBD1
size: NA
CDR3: CASSHGTGDYEQYF
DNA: TGTGCCAGCAGCCACGGGACAGGGGATTACGAGCAGTACTTC

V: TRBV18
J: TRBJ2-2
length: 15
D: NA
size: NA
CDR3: CASSPTGTSTGELFF
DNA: TGTGCCAGCTCACCAACCGGGACAAGCACCGGGGAGCTGTTTTTT

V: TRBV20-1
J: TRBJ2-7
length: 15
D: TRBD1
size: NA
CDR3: CSASAGTGESYEQYF
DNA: TGCAGTGCTAGTGCCGGGACAGGGGAGTCCTACGAGCAGTACTTC

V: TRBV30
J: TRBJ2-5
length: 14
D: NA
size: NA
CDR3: CAWSLGRGRETQYF
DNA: TGTGCCTGGTCTCTAGGGAGGGGGAGAGAGACCCAGTACTTC

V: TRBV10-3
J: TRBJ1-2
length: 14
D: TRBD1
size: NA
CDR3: CAISWDRGNYGYTF
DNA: TGTGCCATCAGTTGGGACAGGGGTAACTATGGCTACACCTTC

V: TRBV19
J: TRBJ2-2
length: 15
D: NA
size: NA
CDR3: CASEDSPWNTGELFF
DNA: TGTGCCAGTGAGGATTCCCCCTGGAACACCGGGGAGCTGTTTTTT

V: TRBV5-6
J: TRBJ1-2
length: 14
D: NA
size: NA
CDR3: CASSPRGGPYGYTF
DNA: TGTGCCAGCAGCCCCCGGGGGGGCCCCTATGGCTACACCTTC

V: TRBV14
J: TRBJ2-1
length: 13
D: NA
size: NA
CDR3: CASGQGTYNEQFF
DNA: TGTGCCAGCGGGCAGGGGACCTACAATGAGCAGTTCTTC

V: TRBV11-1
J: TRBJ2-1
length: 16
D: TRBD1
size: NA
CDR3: CASSPHPHGTGYEQFF
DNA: TGTGCCAGCAGCCCACACCCTCATGGGACAGGGTATGAGCAGTTCTTC

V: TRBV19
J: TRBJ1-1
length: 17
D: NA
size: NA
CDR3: CASSISGHFGQNTEAFF
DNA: TGTGCCAGTAGTATTAGTGGTCATTTCGGACAGAACACTGAAGCTTTCTTT

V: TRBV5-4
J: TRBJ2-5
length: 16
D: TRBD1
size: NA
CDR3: CASSSYRDRGQETQYF
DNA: TGTGCCAGCAGCTCCTACCGGGACAGGGGTCAAGAGACCCAGTACTTC

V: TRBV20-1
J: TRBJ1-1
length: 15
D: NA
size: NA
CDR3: CSASTASGSNTEAFF
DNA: TGCAGTGCTAGTACGGCCTCAGGTTCGAACACTGAAGCTTTCTTT

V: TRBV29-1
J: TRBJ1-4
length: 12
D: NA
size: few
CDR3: CSNDRFSEKLFF
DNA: TGCAGCAACGACAGGTTCTCCGAAAAACTGTTTTTT

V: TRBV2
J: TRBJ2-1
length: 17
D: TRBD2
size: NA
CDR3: CASSRLAGGPLNNEQFF
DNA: TGTGCCAGCAGTAGACTAGCGGGGGGGCCTTTGAACAATGAGCAGTTCTTC

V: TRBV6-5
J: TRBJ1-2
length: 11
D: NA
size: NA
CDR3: CASSSFYGYTF
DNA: TGTGCCAGCAGTTCCTTCTATGGCTACACCTTC

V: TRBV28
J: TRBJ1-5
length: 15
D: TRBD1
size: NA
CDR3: CASSFPRTGNQPQHF
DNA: TGTGCCAGCAGTTTCCCCCGGACAGGGAATCAGCCCCAGCATTTT

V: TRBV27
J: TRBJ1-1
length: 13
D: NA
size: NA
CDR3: CASSLVGVTEAFF
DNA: TGTGCCAGCAGTTTAGTAGGGGTCACTGAAGCTTTCTTT

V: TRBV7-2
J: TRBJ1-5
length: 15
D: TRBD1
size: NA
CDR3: CASSPAGTESQPQHF
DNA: TGTGCCAGCAGCCCGGCCGGGACAGAGAGTCAGCCCCAGCATTTT

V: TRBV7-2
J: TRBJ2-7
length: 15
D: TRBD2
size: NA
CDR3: CASSLVHGGAYEQYF
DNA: TGTGCCAGCAGCTTAGTCCACGGGGGGGCCTACGAGCAGTACTTC

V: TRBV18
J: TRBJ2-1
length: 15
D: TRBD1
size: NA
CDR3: CASSSGQGPYNEQFF
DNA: TGTGCCAGCTCATCTGGACAGGGCCCGTACAATGAGCAGTTCTTC

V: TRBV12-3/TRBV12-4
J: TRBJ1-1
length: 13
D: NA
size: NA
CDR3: CASSLQLPAEAFF
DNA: TGTGCCAGCAGCCTTCAATTGCCGGCTGAAGCTTTCTTT

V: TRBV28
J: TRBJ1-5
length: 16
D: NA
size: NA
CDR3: CASSSPRVRLRQPQHF
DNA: TGTGCCAGCAGTTCCCCCCGGGTTCGATTAAGACAGCCCCAGCATTTT

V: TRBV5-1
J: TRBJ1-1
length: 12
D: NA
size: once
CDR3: CASSFSRTEAFF
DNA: TGCGCCAGCAGCTTTTCCCGCACTGAAGCTTTCTTT

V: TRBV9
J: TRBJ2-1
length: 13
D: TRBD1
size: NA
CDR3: CASSAGQGDEQFF
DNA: TGTGCCAGCAGCGCGGGACAGGGCGATGAGCAGTTCTTC

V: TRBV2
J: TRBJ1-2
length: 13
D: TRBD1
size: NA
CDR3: CASRDRLNYGYTF
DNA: TGTGCCAGCCGGGACAGACTAAACTATGGCTACACCTTC

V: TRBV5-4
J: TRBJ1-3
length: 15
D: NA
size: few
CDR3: CASSPETGRGNTIYF
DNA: TGTGCCAGCAGCCCGGAAACAGGGAGGGGTAACACCATATATTTT

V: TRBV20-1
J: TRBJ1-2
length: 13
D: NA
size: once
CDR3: CSASKQGSYGYTF
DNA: TGCAGTGCTAGTAAACAGGGATCCTATGGCTACACCTTC

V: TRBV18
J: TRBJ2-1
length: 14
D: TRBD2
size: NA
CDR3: CASSPLAGAGEQFF
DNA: TGTGCCAGCTCACCTCTAGCGGGGGCGGGTGAGCAGTTCTTC

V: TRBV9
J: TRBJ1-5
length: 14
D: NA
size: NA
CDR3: CASSVGGGAGPQHF
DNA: TGTGCCAGCAGCGTAGGGGGGGGCGCCGGGCCCCAGCATTTT

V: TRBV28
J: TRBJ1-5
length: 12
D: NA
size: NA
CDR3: CASSLRNQPQHF
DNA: TGTGCCAGCAGCTTACGTAATCAGCCCCAGCATTTT

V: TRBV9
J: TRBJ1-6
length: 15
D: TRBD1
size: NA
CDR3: CASSVGDRYNSPLHF
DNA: TGTGCCAGCAGCGTAGGGGACAGGTATAATTCACCCCTCCACTTT

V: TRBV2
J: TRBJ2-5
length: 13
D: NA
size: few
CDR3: CASKYGQQETQYF
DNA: TGTGCCAGCAAATATGGCCAACAAGAGACCCAGTACTTC

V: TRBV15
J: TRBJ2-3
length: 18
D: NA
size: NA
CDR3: CATSRAVWAGAFTDTQYF
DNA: TGTGCCACCAGCAGAGCGGTCTGGGCGGGGGCCTTCACAGATACGCAGTATTTT

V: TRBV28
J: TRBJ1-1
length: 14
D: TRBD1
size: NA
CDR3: CASSLQGAVTEAFF
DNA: TGTGCCAGCAGCTTACAGGGGGCTGTCACTGAAGCTTTCTTT

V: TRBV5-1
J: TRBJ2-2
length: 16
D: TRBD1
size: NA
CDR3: CASSARQGKNTGELFF
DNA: TGCGCCAGCAGCGCGAGACAGGGAAAAAACACCGGGGAGCTGTTTTTT

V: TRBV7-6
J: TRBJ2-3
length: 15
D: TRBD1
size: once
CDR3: CASSPGQAGTDTQYF
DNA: TGTGCCAGCAGCCCGGGACAGGCAGGGACAGATACGCAGTATTTT

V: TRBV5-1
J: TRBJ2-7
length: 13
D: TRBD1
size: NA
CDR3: CASQSGQGYEQYF
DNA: TGCGCCAGTCAAAGTGGACAGGGCTACGAGCAGTACTTC

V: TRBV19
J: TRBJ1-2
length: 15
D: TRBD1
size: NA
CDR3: CASSMGQPLFYGYTF
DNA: TGTGCCAGTAGTATGGGACAGCCTCTGTTCTATGGCTACACCTTC

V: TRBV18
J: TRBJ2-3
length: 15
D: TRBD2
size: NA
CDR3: CASSPQAGGPDTQYF
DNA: TGTGCCAGCTCACCACAAGCGGGGGGGCCGGATACGCAGTATTTT

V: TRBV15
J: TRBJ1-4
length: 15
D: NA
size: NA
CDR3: CATSRDTTGMEKLFF
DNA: TGTGCCACCAGCAGAGATACCACAGGGATGGAAAAACTGTTTTTT

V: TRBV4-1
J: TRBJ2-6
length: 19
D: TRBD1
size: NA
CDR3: CASSRINRGPTSGANVLTF
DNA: TGCGCCAGCAGCCGTATTAACAGGGGCCCTACCTCTGGGGCCAACGTCCTGACTTTC

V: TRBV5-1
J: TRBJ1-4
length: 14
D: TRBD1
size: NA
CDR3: CASTPGTGMEKLFF
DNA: TGCGCCAGCACCCCGGGGACAGGGATGGAAAAACTGTTTTTT

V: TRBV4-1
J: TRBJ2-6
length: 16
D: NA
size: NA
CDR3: CASSQDGRSGANVLTF
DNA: TGCGCCAGCAGCCAAGATGGGCGCTCTGGGGCCAACGTCCTGACTTTC